The clone carrying this T cell receptor beta chain was seen many times. The data derive from a study of T cells in Graves' hyperthyroidism and ophthalmopathy. What was amplified from RNA transcripts were TCR beta CDR3 regions. The HTBI primer set served for first-round RT-PCR of the TCR CDR3. TCRdb ran MiXCR on the multiplex PCR reads and lists one entry per CDR3 protein. The table shows 90,000 to 120,000 distinct CDR3 sequences, with 16% occurring only once. With V trimmed by 4 bases and J by 4 bases, 9 bases remained unmatched. The CDR3 covers 15 residues. Germline CDR1 is MNHEY and CDR2 is SMNVEV (reference sequence).

The sequence came from a woman in her forties or fifties with Graves' hyperthyroidism. The chain is built from TRBV27 and TRBJ2-7, with 8 bases that match TRBD2. Source material: blood. The CDR3 is CASSSPGLGSYEQYF. The CDR3, as DNA: TGTGCCAGCAGTTCCCCGGGACTAGGCTCATACGAGCAGTACTTC.